This T cell receptor beta chain was sequenced in a study of T cell changes during pregnancy in multiple sclerosis (dated by TCRdb to about 2019). Describing the broader study: The study examined how the T cell repertoire changed over the course of pregnancy in women with multiple sclerosis.

The library came from the immunoSEQ multiplex PCR assay. Not all clones reach the TCRdb copy of this immuneACCESS table, which keeps in-frame sequences only. Checked studies attribute under half of the gap to unresolved V genes and leave the rest unexplained. In all, the sample holds about 58,000 clones, and 91% of those were seen once. The ten largest clones capture approximately 0.45% of the sample. The germline V gene gives CDR1 as LGHNA and CDR2 as YSLEER. Trimming takes 1 base off V and 2 bases off J; junction bases not matched to a gene: 4. The CDR3 covers 17 residues, taking in both the cysteine and the phenylalanine. The CDR3 DNA has 51 bases and is translated from base 1. Regarding this clone: The antigen it recognizes is unknown. Within one base of it there is no much larger clone, and no base qualities were kept.

Here the sequenced sample was CD4+ T cells from peripheral blood mononuclear cells, taken after pregnancy. The chain uses TRBV4-3 and TRBJ2-6; TRBD1 lines up with 8 middle nucleotides. This clonotype was obtained from a female donor in good health, enrolled as a control in a pregnancy study. The CDR3: CASSQGPGGTGANVLTF. The nucleotide sequence reads TGCGCCAGCAGCCAAGGTCCAGGGGGCACTGGGGCCAACGTCCTGACTTTC.